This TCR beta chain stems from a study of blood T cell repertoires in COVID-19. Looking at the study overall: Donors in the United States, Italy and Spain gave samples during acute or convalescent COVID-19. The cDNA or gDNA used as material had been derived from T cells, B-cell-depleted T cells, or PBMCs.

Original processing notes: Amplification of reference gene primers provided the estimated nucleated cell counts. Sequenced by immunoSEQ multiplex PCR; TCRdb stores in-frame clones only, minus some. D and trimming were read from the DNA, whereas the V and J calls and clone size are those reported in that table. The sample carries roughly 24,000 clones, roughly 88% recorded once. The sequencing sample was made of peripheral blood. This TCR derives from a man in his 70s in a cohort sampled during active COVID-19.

The DNA of the CDR3 is TGTGCCAGCTCACCGGGCAGGAATCAGCCCCAGCATTTT. Translation: CASSPGRNQPQHF. The chain joins TRBV18 to TRBJ1-5, with D unresolved. This CDR3 contains 13 residues. V lost 3 bases and J lost 4, with 7 bases in between. CDR1 and CDR2 (germline): KGHSH, LQKENI.